Following are 28 T cell receptor beta chains from one sample sequenced in a study of T cell responses to AZD1222 COVID-19 vaccine. The method was immunoSEQ multiplex PCR; TCRdb's version includes in-frame clones alone and lacks a portion of them. The sample has 65,000 to 75,000 clones, 80% to 85% seen once. The sample in question was peripheral blood, obtained on day 0 of AZD1222 vaccination. The receptors were sampled from an adult in good health.

This clone was recorded once. The chain employs TRBV6-2 or TRBV6-3 and TRBJ2-1, with D possibly matching TRBD2 (5 bases). The CDR3 loop spans 13 amino acids. V lost 2 bases, J lost 8 bases, and 10 bases lay in between. Germline CDR1 MNHEY, CDR2 SVGEGT. The CDR3 DNA reads as TGTGCCAGCAGTTACGAGGGCTTCTATGAGCAGTTCTTC. The encoded protein is CASSYEGFYEQFF.

The chain has TRBV7-2 and TRBJ1-2; the D gene is possibly TRBD1 (5 bases). The CDR3 extends over 16 amino acids. In germline, CDR1 is SGHTA, CDR2 FQGNSA. V lost 1 base and J lost 4, with 16 bases in between. The CDR3 protein is CASSLDGGGSGYGYTF. The DNA of the CDR3 is TGTGCCAGCAGCTTAGATGGGGGTGGTTCGGGCTATGGCTACACCTTC. Together with reference TRBV7-2 and TRBJ1-2, the CDR3 gives the full variable domain: GAGVSQSPSNKVTEKGKDVELRCDPISGHTALYWYRQSLGQGLEFLIYFQGNSAPDKSGLPSDRFSAERTGGSVSTLTIQRTQQEDSAVYLCASSLDGGGSGYGYTFGSGTRLTVV.

The V and J genes are TRBV27 and TRBJ1-1, with 9 positions matching TRBD1. This CDR3 has 14 residues. The ends lost 3 bases at V and 5 bases at J; junction bases unmatched: 4. Germline V gene sequence: CDR1 MNHEY, CDR2 SMNVEV (reference sequence). CDR3 residues: CASSFLQGATEAFF. In DNA form, the CDR3 reads TGTGCCAGCAGTTTTCTACAGGGGGCGACTGAAGCTTTCTTT.

This clone has a single count. The gene calls are TRBV4-3 and TRBJ1-6, with D unresolved. The CDR3 has 17 amino acids. The V gene lost 1 base and the J gene lost 3 bases, with 13 bases spanning the gap. Germline V lookup: CDR1 LGHNA, CDR2 YSLEER. The CDR3 sequence is CASSQAPNGDYNSPLHF. CDR3 bases: TGCGCCAGCAGCCAAGCTCCGAATGGGGACTATAATTCACCCCTCCACTTT.

The rearrangement links TRBV5-1 to TRBJ1-2; the D gene is possibly TRBD1 (5 bases). CDR3 length: 14 residues. V lost 0 bases, J lost 11 bases, and 17 bases lay in between. Looked up from germline, CDR1 is SGHRS and CDR2 is YFSETQ. CDR3 residues: CASSLAWQGPGYTF. The CDR3 DNA follows: TGCGCCAGCAGCTTGGCATGGCAGGGCCCCGGTTACACCTTC.

The chain joins TRBV6-2 or TRBV6-3 to TRBJ2-7, with 12 bases matching TRBD2. V shed 6 bases, J shed 4 bases, and the junction held 4 bases outside the gene matches. The germline CDR1 and CDR2 sequences are MNHEY and SVGEGT. There are 14 residues in the CDR3. CDR3 protein: CASSQTSGGYEQYF. In nucleotides, the CDR3 is TGTGCCAGCAGCCAGACTAGCGGGGGTTACGAGCAGTACTTC.

The genes are TRBV11-2 and TRBJ1-2; D is possibly TRBD1 (6 bases). Trimming stripped 0 bases from V and 10 bases from J, with 18 bases between. The CDR3 loop spans 15 amino acids. Germline-derived CDR1 and CDR2 are SGHAT and FQNNGV. CDR3 sequence (DNA): TGTGCCAGCAGCTTAGATCAGGGGAGGGGTATAGACTACACCTTC. This translates into CASSLDQGRGIDYTF. Full variable domain (rest looked up from reference TRBV11-2 and TRBJ1-2): EAGVAQSPRYKIIEKRQSVAFWCNPISGHATLYWYQQILGQGPKLLIQFQNNGVVDDSQLPKDRFSAERLKGVDSTLKIQPAKLEDSAVYLCASSLDQGRGIDYTFGSGTRLTVV.

V gene TRBV29-1 combines with J gene TRBJ2-4; 11 nucleotides align to TRBD2. The CDR3 is 14 residues long. Trimming removed 7 bases from V and 8 bases from J; junction bases left unmatched: 10. CDR1 and CDR2 (germline): SQVTM, ANQGSEA. CDR3 DNA sequence: TGCAGCGACGGTAGCGGGGGGGCCGGGGACATTCAGTACTTC. This encodes CSDGSGGAGDIQYF. Full variable domain (missing parts from reference TRBV29-1 and TRBJ2-4): SAVISQKPSRDICQRGTSLTIQCQVDSQVTMMFWYRQQPGQSLTLIATANQGSEATYESGFVIDKFPISRPNLTFSTLTVSNMSPEDSSIYLCSDGSGGAGDIQYFGAGTRLSVL.

The V call is TRBV7-2, the J call TRBJ2-4; 7 bases are a match to TRBD2. The CDR3 runs to 16 residues. The germline CDR1 and CDR2 sequences are SGHTA and FQGNSA. V gave up 5 bases and J gave up 0 bases; unmatched junction bases: 7. Here the CDR3 reads CASSLGGGVAKNIQYF. CDR3 DNA sequence: TGTGCCAGCAGCCTTGGCGGGGGAGTAGCCAAAAACATTCAGTACTTC. The full variable domain, its missing parts supplied by reference TRBV7-2 and TRBJ2-4, is GAGVSQSPSNKVTEKGKDVELRCDPISGHTALYWYRQSLGQGLEFLIYFQGNSAPDKSGLPSDRFSAERTGGSVSTLTIQRTQQEDSAVYLCASSLGGGVAKNIQYFGAGTRLSVL.

The chain employs TRBV5-1 and TRBJ2-2; D is ambiguous. The CDR3 has 13 amino acids. Trimming left V 4 bases short and J 2 bases short, with 6 bases between. The germline CDR1 and CDR2 sequences are SGHRS and YFSETQ. Here the CDR3 DNA reads TGCGCCAGCAGCAACCTAAACACCGGGGAGCTGTTTTTT. Protein: CASSNLNTGELFF.

The V call is TRBV6-2 or TRBV6-3, the J call TRBJ1-2; D is uncertain. CDR1 MNHEY and CDR2 SVGEGT come from the germline V gene. The CDR3 contains 14 residues. The V gene lost 0 bases and the J gene lost 6 bases, with 11 bases spanning the gap. The CDR3, as DNA: TGTGCCAGCAGTTACTCGTATGACGGTGATGGCTACACCTTC. Translated: CASSYSYDGDGYTF.

The chain combines TRBV5-5 with TRBJ2-7; the D gene is possibly TRBD2 (7 bases). The CDR3 contains 17 residues. CDR1 and CDR2 from the germline V gene are SGHKS and YYEKEE (reference sequence). V shed 0 bases and J shed 2 bases, with 18 bases lying between them. CDR3 in DNA: TGTGCCAGCAGCTTGGCCCGGGGGGCAGGGAGACCCTACGAGCAGTACTTC. Protein: CASSLARGAGRPYEQYF.

The J gene is TRBJ1-5, the V gene TRBV7-9, with D unresolved. Germline V gene sequence: CDR1 SEHNR, CDR2 FQNEAQ (reference sequence). This CDR3 comprises 14 residues. V was clipped by 1 base and J by 6 bases, with 10 bases between them. The CDR3, as DNA: TGTGCCAGCAGCTTAGAGGGAGGAAGTCAGCCCCAGCATTTT. Protein product: CASSLEGGSQPQHF.

The rearrangement links TRBV4-2 to TRBJ1-3; D remains ambiguous. Looked up from germline, CDR1 is LGHNA and CDR2 is YNFKEQ. V dropped 1 base and J dropped 11 bases, with 18 bases sitting between them. The CDR3 covers 15 residues. The chain's CDR3 is CASSQVVGGSIAIYF. CDR3 nucleotides: TGTGCCAGCAGCCAAGTAGTAGGCGGGTCGATAGCCATATATTTT.

J is TRBJ2-1 and V is TRBV7-8, with D perhaps TRBD2 (5 bases). Germline V gene sequence: CDR1 SGHVS, CDR2 FQNEAQ. The CDR3 contains 15 residues. The germline V and J ends were trimmed by 6 bases and 0 bases, with 12 bases remaining between them. This chain's CDR3 is CASSPEAASYNEQFF. The CDR3 coding sequence is TGTGCCAGCAGTCCGGAGGCGGCCTCCTACAATGAGCAGTTCTTC.

The chain combines TRBV9 with TRBJ1-1, with TRBD1 identical over 7 bases. The CDR3 length is 16 residues. Germline trimming cut 4 bases from V and 0 bases from J; bases unmatched to any gene: 9. Germline CDR1 and CDR2: SGDLS and YYNGEE. CDR3 sequence reads: CASSPRTGGMNTEAFF. CDR3 sequence (DNA): TGTGCCAGCAGCCCACGGACAGGCGGGATGAACACTGAAGCTTTCTTT.

J is TRBJ1-2 and V is TRBV24-1; D not certain. Germline CDR1 and CDR2: KGHDR and SFDVKD. V was shortened by 1 base and J by 5 bases, with 4 bases between the two germline ends. The CDR3 spans 12 residues. CDR3 bases: TGTGCCACCAGTGATTTTGGGTATGGCTACACCTTC. Translating gives CATSDFGYGYTF.

CDR3 residues: CASSLASGVHEQYF. In nucleotides, the CDR3 is TGTGCCAGCAGCTTAGCCAGCGGGGTTCACGAGCAGTACTTC. The genes are TRBV7-9 and TRBJ2-7; TRBD2 matches 7 bases. The germline V gene encodes CDR1 SEHNR and CDR2 FQNEAQ (reference sequence). This CDR3 spans 14 amino acids. V shed 0 bases, J shed 5 bases, and the junction held 4 bases outside the gene matches.

V is TRBV6-6 and J is TRBJ2-2; D may be TRBD1 (5 bases). Trimming left V 2 bases short and J 6 bases short, with 13 bases between. CDR1 is MNHNY, CDR2 SVGAGI, per germline (reference sequence). This CDR3 is 15 amino acids long. Written as DNA, the CDR3 is TGTGCCAGCAGTTACCATTTAGGGGCGGCCGGGGAGCTGTTTTTT. Protein: CASSYHLGAAGELFF.

The V gene is TRBV19, the J gene TRBJ2-7; perhaps D is TRBD1 or TRBD2 (5 bases each). The CDR3 has 13 residues. The germline CDR1 and CDR2 sequences are LNHDA and SQIVND (reference sequence). The ends were cut back, 5 bases at V and 3 bases at J, with 11 bases in the middle. The CDR3 nucleotides are TGTGCCAGTAGTTGGGGACGATTCTACGAGCAGTACTTC. As protein: CASSWGRFYEQYF. The whole variable domain, filled in from reference TRBV19 and TRBJ2-7, reads DGGITQSPKYLFRKEGQNVTLSCEQNLNHDAMYWYRQDPGQGLRLIYYSQIVNDFQKGDIAEGYSVSREKKESFPLTVTSAQKNPTAFYLCASSWGRFYEQYFGPGTRLTVT.

Only one count was recorded for this clone. This sequence joins TRBV18 and TRBJ1-1; D remains ambiguous. Germline CDR1 and CDR2: KGHSH and LQKENI. V was cut by 1 base and J by 2 bases, with 8 bases left in between. The CDR3 is 14 residues long. As DNA, the CDR3 is TGTGCCAGCTCACCACAGGTGCAAAACACTGAAGCTTTCTTT. Translation gives CASSPQVQNTEAFF. The whole variable domain, filled in from reference TRBV18 and TRBJ1-1, reads NAGVMQNPRHLVRRRGQEARLRCSPMKGHSHVYWYRQLPEEGLKFMVYLQKENIIDESGMPKERFSAEFPKEGPSILRIQQVVRGDSAAYFCASSPQVQNTEAFFGQGTRLTVV.

This chain connects TRBV28 to TRBJ2-7; 11 bases match TRBD2. V gave up 7 bases and J gave up 0 bases; unmatched junction bases: 11. The CDR3 runs to 17 residues. In germline, CDR1 is MDHEN, CDR2 SYDVKM. In DNA, the CDR3 is TGTGCCAGCATTCCCCAGGTAGCGGGGGGGAGCTCCTACGAGCAGTACTTC. It translates to CASIPQVAGGSSYEQYF. The full variable domain, completed using reference TRBV28 and TRBJ2-7, is DVKVTQSSRYLVKRTGEKVFLECVQDMDHENMFWYRQDPGLGLRLIYFSYDVKMKEKGDIPEGYSVSREKKERFSLILESASTNQTSMYLCASIPQVAGGSSYEQYFGPGTRLTVT.

This chain joins TRBV19 and TRBJ2-7; 8 nucleotides match TRBD2. V gave up 5 bases and J gave up 3 bases; unmatched junction bases: 9. In germline, CDR1 is LNHDA, CDR2 SQIVND (reference sequence). CDR3 length equals 15 residues. The CDR3, as DNA: TGTGCCAGTAGTGCGGCCCCGGGACTAGTCTACGAGCAGTACTTC. Its protein is CASSAAPGLVYEQYF.

The CDR3 region has the DNA TGTGCCAGCAGCCCCCCGGGAAGCGACGAGCAGTACTTC. Translation: CASSPPGSDEQYF. The chain has TRBV7-3 and TRBJ2-7; tentatively, D is TRBD2 (5 bases). The CDR3 totals 13 residues. The germline V gene encodes CDR1 SGHTA and CDR2 FQGTGA. V dropped 5 bases and J dropped 5 bases, with 13 bases sitting between them.

The rearrangement links TRBV12-2 to TRBJ2-3; the table calls TRBD2, which could not be checked here. TRBV12-2 is a pseudogene locus. This CDR3 has 17 amino acids. The CDR3 loop is CASRLTKTSGSRYTQYF. The CDR3 region has the DNA TGTGCAAGTCGCTTAACCAAGACTAGCGGGAGTAGATATACGCAGTATTTT.

The CDR3 sequence: CASSLYGTGFYGYTF. The CDR3 coding sequence is TGTGCCAGCAGTTTATACGGGACAGGCTTCTATGGCTACACCTTC. The V gene is TRBV28, the J gene TRBJ1-2, with 8 positions matching TRBD1. The CDR3 contains 15 residues. Germline trimming cut 1 base from V and 4 bases from J; bases unmatched to any gene: 5. Germline V gene sequence: CDR1 MDHEN, CDR2 SYDVKM.

This chain uses TRBV19 with TRBJ2-7, with a weak D call TRBD1 (6 bases). The germline V and J ends were trimmed by 5 bases and 7 bases, with 9 bases remaining between them. Germline V CDR1 and CDR2: LNHDA, SQIVND (reference sequence). This CDR3 spans 11 amino acids. CDR3 DNA: TGTGCCAGTAGTGCCACAGGGGAGCAGTACTTC. It is translated as CASSATGEQYF.

The rearrangement joins TRBV10-3 to TRBJ1-4; D is undetermined. Trimming took 0 bases from V and 4 from J, leaving 12 bases between them. The CDR3 has 16 amino acids. From germline, CDR1 is ENHRY and CDR2 SYGVKD. The CDR3 coding sequence is TGTGCCATCAGTGAGTCTGGCCGGTCAGGTAATGAAAAACTGTTTTTT. Protein: CAISESGRSGNEKLFF.